This T cell receptor (beta chain) came from a study of cytomegalovirus exposure and HLA in healthy donors. Both 60 Vbeta primers and 13 Jbeta primers went into the PCR. Profiled with immunoSEQ multiplex PCR; TCRdb holds only in-frame clones, not every one. This sample has about 150,000 clones, with over 65% found just once. CDR1 is MNHNS, CDR2 SASEGT, per germline. The CDR3 contains 17 residues. The trim removed 1 base at V and 10 bases at J, leaving 15 bases unmatched. The rearrangement joins TRBV6-1 to TRBJ1-4; 7 bases line up with TRBD1. This clonotype was sampled from a woman aged 40 to 50 in good health and CMV-seronegative. Sequences were obtained from PBMCs. CDR3 loop: CASSEETGRITPGKLFF. The CDR3 DNA is TGTGCCAGCAGTGAAGAGACAGGGAGGATAACTCCGGGAAAACTGTTTTTT.